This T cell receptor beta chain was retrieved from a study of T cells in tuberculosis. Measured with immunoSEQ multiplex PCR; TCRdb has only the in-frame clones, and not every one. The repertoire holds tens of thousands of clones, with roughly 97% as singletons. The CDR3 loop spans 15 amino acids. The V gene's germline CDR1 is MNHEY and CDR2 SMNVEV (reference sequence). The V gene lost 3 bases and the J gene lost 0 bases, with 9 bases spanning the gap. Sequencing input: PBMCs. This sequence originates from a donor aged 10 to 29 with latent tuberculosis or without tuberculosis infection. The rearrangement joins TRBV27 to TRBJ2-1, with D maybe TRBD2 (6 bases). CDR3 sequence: CASSFGGSSYNEQFF. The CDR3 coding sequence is TGTGCCAGCAGTTTTGGGGGGAGCTCCTACAATGAGCAGTTCTTC.